The following is a T cell receptor beta chain sequence with its context. The data were taken from a study of blood T cell repertoires in COVID-19. Across the study: There were acute and convalescent COVID-19 samples, and they came from the United States, Italy and Spain. T cells, B-cell-depleted T cells, or PBMCs supplied cDNA or gDNA.

Only in-frame clones appear in the TCRdb table, and some are missing; sequencing was by immunoSEQ multiplex PCR. In the table there are 160,000 or so clones, 87% of which are singletons. The CDR3 extends over 15 amino acids. Germline values: CDR1 SGHDT, CDR2 YYEEEE. V was pared by 0 bases and J by 0 bases, with 2 bases of the junction left unmatched. Sequenced input: peripheral blood. This TCR derives from a woman aged 45-60 years with acute or convalescent COVID-19. The rearrangement links TRBV5-6 to TRBJ2-5; TRBD2 agrees at 7 bases. The CDR3 region is CASSLGGLNQETQYF. The CDR3 coding sequence is TGTGCCAGCAGCTTGGGGGGACTAAACCAAGAGACCCAGTACTTC.